The present entry profiles one T cell receptor beta chain with its context. What it binds is not known. These data come from a study of T cell repertoires in cytomegalovirus infection. About the study: Recently described HLA-C-restricted plus well-studied HLA-B-restricted CMV epitopes were used. Carrying CMV and the relevant HLA type showed in public TCR beta signatures. Points from the study as a whole: Dominating the ex vivo response were HLA-C-restricted CMV-specific TCR beta clonotypes.

The junction had 14 bases not matched to a gene; V was cut back by 4 bases and J by 3 bases. Germline V gene lookup returns CDR1 MNHEY and CDR2 SVGAGI. This CDR3 is 18 amino acids long. TCRdb fed the reads into MiXCR, producing one record per CDR3 protein. The table lists about 920,000 distinct CDR3 sequences, less than 35% of them singletons. The TCR was taken from a human donor in good health (CMV status not recorded). Some clones in this sample may be carry-over from other donors' samples. Here the sequenced sample was cultured CD8+ T cells from PBMCs, taken from culture after CMV antigen stimulation. V and J are TRBV6-5 and TRBJ1-2; 10 bases map to TRBD1. CDR3 sequence: CASSFFFVGQGVHYGYTF. CDR3 in DNA: TGTGCCAGCAGTTTTTTCTTCGTCGGACAGGGGGTTCACTATGGCTACACCTTC.